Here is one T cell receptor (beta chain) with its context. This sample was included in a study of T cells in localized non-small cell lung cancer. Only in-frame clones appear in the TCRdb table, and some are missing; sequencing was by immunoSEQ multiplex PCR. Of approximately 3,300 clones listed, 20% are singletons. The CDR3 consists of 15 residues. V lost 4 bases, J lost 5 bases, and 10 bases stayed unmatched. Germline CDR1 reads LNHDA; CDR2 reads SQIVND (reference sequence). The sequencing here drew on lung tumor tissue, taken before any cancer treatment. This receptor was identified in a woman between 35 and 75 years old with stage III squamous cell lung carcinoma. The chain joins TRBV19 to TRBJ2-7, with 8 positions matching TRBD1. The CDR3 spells CASSTGGTGGNEQYF. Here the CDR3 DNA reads TGTGCCAGTAGTACCGGCGGGACAGGAGGAAACGAGCAGTACTTC.